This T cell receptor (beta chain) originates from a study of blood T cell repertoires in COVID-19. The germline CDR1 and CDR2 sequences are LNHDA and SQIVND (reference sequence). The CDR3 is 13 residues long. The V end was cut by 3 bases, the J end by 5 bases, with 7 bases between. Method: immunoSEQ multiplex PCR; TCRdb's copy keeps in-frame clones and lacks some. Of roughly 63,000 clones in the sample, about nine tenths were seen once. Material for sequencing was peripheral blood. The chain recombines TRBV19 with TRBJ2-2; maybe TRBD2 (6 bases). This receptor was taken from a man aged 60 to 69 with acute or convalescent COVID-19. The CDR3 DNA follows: TGTGCCAGTAGTATGGAGGGGACCGGGGAGCTGTTTTTT. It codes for CASSMEGTGELFF.